The rows below give T cell receptor beta chains drawn from one sample of a study of T-cell reconstitution after alpha-beta-depleted transplantation in children. TCRdb itself ran the PCR reads through MiXCR, one entry per CDR3 protein. Seen here are approximately 230,000 distinct CDR3 sequences, under 30% observed once, and the top ten hold more than 4.5%. The source material was PBMCs, mostly from graft donor cells, sampled 360 days after TCRalphabeta/CD19-depleted stem cell transplant. All receptors derive from a female patient aged 2 to 10 who had a stem cell transplant for congenital amegakaryocytic thrombocytopenia, so the T cells may come from the graft donor. CDR3s include the opening cysteine and the closing phenylalanine or tryptophan. The order of the fields is D gene, clone size, V gene, J gene, CDR3 protein, CDR3 DNA. D genes are given only for firm matches. Clone size is not always given. Where it is, it says once, few, many or a class for expanded clones.

>NA|NA|TRBV5-1|TRBJ2-1
CASSIGHPKGNEQFF
TGCGCCAGCAGCATCGGACACCCCAAAGGGAATGAGCAGTTCTTC
>NA|NA|TRBV30|TRBJ2-2
CAWRRRPGELFF
TGTGCCTGGAGGCGTAGGCCCGGGGAGCTGTTTTTT
>NA|NA|TRBV11-2|TRBJ1-1
CASSSTPGYTEAFF
TGTGCCAGCAGCTCCACCCCGGGGTACACTGAAGCTTTCTTT
>NA|few|TRBV28|TRBJ1-5
CASSLFFQPQHF
TGTGCCAGCAGTTTATTTTTTCAGCCCCAGCATTTT
>NA|NA|TRBV29-1|TRBJ1-3
CSVEAVSSGNTIYF
TGCAGCGTTGAGGCCGTGAGCTCTGGAAACACCATATATTTT
>NA|few|TRBV6-6|TRBJ2-7
CASREGTFDEQYF
TGTGCCAGCAGAGAAGGGACTTTCGACGAGCAGTACTTC
>NA|many|TRBV29-1|TRBJ2-3
CSVAPGERQYF
TGCAGCGTTGCCCCCGGGGAACGGCAGTATTTT
>NA|NA|TRBV12-3/TRBV12-4|TRBJ2-5
CASSPSGVLQETQYF
TGTGCCAGCAGCCCCTCGGGGGTTCTTCAAGAGACCCAGTACTTC
>NA|NA|TRBV20-1|TRBJ1-2
CSARGGLGGYTF
TGCAGTGCTAGGGGAGGGCTGGGAGGCTACACCTTC
>TRBD1|many|TRBV29-1|TRBJ2-1
CSVRTGVVTSNEQFF
TGCAGCGTCCGGACAGGGGTTGTGACTAGCAATGAGCAGTTCTTC
>NA|few|TRBV4-1|TRBJ2-3
CASSQGITDTQYF
TGCGCCAGCAGCCAGGGGATCACAGATACGCAGTATTTT
>NA|NA|TRBV12-3/TRBV12-4|TRBJ1-5
CANPRDPKEPQHF
TGTGCCAACCCGCGGGACCCGAAAGAGCCCCAGCATTTT
>NA|few|TRBV2|TRBJ2-7
CASSAGPSYEQYF
TGTGCCAGCAGTGCGGGGCCAAGCTACGAGCAGTACTTC
>TRBD1|NA|TRBV5-1|TRBJ1-2
CASSTPGQFYGYTF
TGCGCCAGCAGCACCCCGGGACAGTTCTATGGCTACACCTTC
>TRBD2|NA|TRBV29-1|TRBJ2-1
CSIEWRLANNEQFF
TGCAGCATTGAATGGAGACTAGCAAACAATGAGCAGTTCTTC
>NA|NA|TRBV20-1|TRBJ2-1
CSAGPLRSGNEQFF
TGCAGTGCTGGACCTCTAAGGAGCGGGAATGAGCAGTTCTTC
>TRBD2|NA|TRBV12-5|TRBJ2-1
CASGPDLGTAGGLFF
TGTGCTAGTGGGCCAGACCTGGGTACGGCCGGGGGGTTATTCTTC
>NA|few|TRBV4-1|TRBJ2-1
CASSQEGVSYNEQFF
TGCGCCAGCAGCCAAGAAGGGGTCTCCTACAATGAGCAGTTCTTC
>NA|many|TRBV7-6|TRBJ2-2
CASTRRLNTGELFF
TGTGCCAGCACCCGAAGATTGAACACCGGGGAGCTGTTTTTT
>TRBD2|few|TRBV5-1|TRBJ2-1
CASSLGFLAGDNEQFF
TGCGCCAGCAGCTTGGGTTTTCTAGCGGGAGACAATGAGCAGTTCTTC
>NA|NA|TRBV29-1|TRBJ2-3
CSVDGDTQYF
TGCAGCGTTGACGGAGATACGCAGTATTTT
>TRBD2|NA|TRBV28|TRBJ2-1
CASRFERGLYNEQFF
TGTGCCAGCAGGTTCGAGCGGGGGCTGTACAATGAGCAGTTCTTC
>TRBD2|NA|TRBV3-1|TRBJ2-1
CASSQDTLAGDNEQFF
TGTGCCAGCAGCCAAGATACACTAGCGGGGGACAATGAGCAGTTCTTC
>NA|few|TRBV6-5|TRBJ1-5
CASNSWTDTAFNQPQHF
TGTGCCAGCAATAGTTGGACAGATACCGCATTCAATCAGCCCCAGCATTTT
>TRBD1|NA|TRBV11-2|TRBJ2-2
CASSLGQGNNTGELFF
TGTGCCAGCAGCTTAGGACAGGGGAACAACACCGGGGAGCTGTTTTTT
>NA|many|TRBV20-1|TRBJ2-7
CSAWKTSSYEQYF
TGCAGTGCGTGGAAGACTAGCTCCTACGAGCAGTACTTC
>TRBD2|few|TRBV7-6|TRBJ2-1
CASSLGGGRYNEQFF
TGTGCCAGCAGCTTAGGCGGCGGGAGGTACAATGAGCAGTTCTTC
>TRBD1|NA|TRBV20-1|TRBJ1-5
CSGDRGNQPQHF
TGCAGTGGGGACAGGGGTAATCAGCCCCAGCATTTT
>NA|NA|TRBV27|TRBJ2-2
CASSFNGGVGTGELFF
TGTGCCAGCAGTTTTAACGGAGGGGTTGGCACCGGGGAGCTGTTTTTT
>TRBD2|NA|TRBV4-2|TRBJ2-5
CASSRQTSDLGETQYF
TGTGCCAGCAGCCGCCAGACTAGCGATTTGGGAGAGACCCAGTACTTC
>NA|NA|TRBV6-6|TRBJ2-7
CASSSQQDFEQYF
TGTGCCAGCAGTTCTCAACAGGATTTCGAGCAGTACTTC
>NA|many|TRBV12-3/TRBV12-4|TRBJ2-3
CASRGMGDTQYF
TGTGCCAGCAGGGGAATGGGAGATACGCAGTATTTT
>NA|few|TRBV12-3/TRBV12-4|TRBJ2-5
CASSFYRLQETQYF
TGTGCCAGCAGTTTCTATCGCCTCCAAGAGACCCAGTACTTC
>NA|many|TRBV12-3/TRBV12-4|TRBJ2-7
CASSFKATEGEQYF
TGTGCCAGCAGTTTCAAAGCAACCGAGGGCGAGCAGTACTTC
>NA|few|TRBV11-2|TRBJ2-1
CASSLDQMNEQFF
TGTGCCAGCAGCTTAGATCAGATGAATGAGCAGTTCTTC
>NA|few|TRBV10-2|TRBJ2-3
CASSEGGPDTQYF
TGCGCCAGCAGTGAGGGCGGCCCAGATACGCAGTATTTT
>NA|NA|TRBV20-1|TRBJ2-2
CSLKGGGELFF
TGCAGTCTAAAGGGGGGAGGGGAGCTGTTTTTT
>NA|few|TRBV6-1|TRBJ1-1
CASSEAGAGREAFF
TGTGCCAGCAGTGAAGCTGGGGCTGGCAGAGAAGCTTTCTTT
>NA|few|TRBV5-4|TRBJ2-7
CASSPDPGMVYEQYF
TGTGCCAGCAGCCCCGACCCGGGGATGGTCTACGAGCAGTACTTC
>NA|few|TRBV12-3/TRBV12-4|TRBJ1-1
CASSPLRQRNTEAFF
TGTGCCAGCAGTCCTCTTAGGCAAAGGAACACTGAAGCTTTCTTT
>NA|NA|TRBV11-2|TRBJ2-3
CASSLKELVRTDTQYF
TGTGCCAGCAGCTTAAAGGAGTTAGTCCGGACAGATACGCAGTATTTT
>NA|NA|TRBV28|TRBJ2-1
CASSPPSMGGNEQFF
TGTGCCAGCAGTCCCCCCTCGATGGGGGGCAATGAGCAGTTCTTC
>TRBD1|NA|TRBV7-9|TRBJ2-1
CASSLTGPNNEQFF
TGTGCCAGCAGCTTGACAGGGCCCAACAATGAGCAGTTCTTC
>NA|NA|TRBV6-1|TRBJ2-2
CASNQLPGLTNTGELFF
TGTGCCAGCAACCAACTACCGGGACTGACGAACACCGGGGAGCTGTTTTTT
>TRBD1|NA|TRBV4-3|TRBJ2-7
CASSQRTGIVGYEQYF
TGCGCCAGCAGCCAACGGACAGGGATCGTTGGTTATGAGCAGTACTTC
>TRBD2|NA|TRBV2|TRBJ2-3
CASRVAGVVTDTQYF
TGTGCCAGCAGGGTAGCGGGAGTTGTCACAGATACGCAGTATTTT